Listed below are T cell receptor beta chains from one sample, sequenced in a study of blood T cell repertoires in COVID-19. Profiled with immunoSEQ multiplex PCR; TCRdb holds only in-frame clones, not every one. In the table there are approximately 180,000 clones, about 85% of which are singletons. The sequenced material came from peripheral blood. Receptors originate from a woman of 80 years or more with acute or convalescent COVID-19. Both conserved end residues are part of each CDR3. A D gene is named only where the DNA matches it firmly. Expanded clones are given a class, and other clones once, few, many or no size at all.

size: NA
D: NA
V: TRBV21-1
J: TRBJ1-6
DNA: TGTGCCAGCAGCACAGGACAGGGAGCACCCCTCCACTTT
CDR3: CASSTGQGAPLHF

size: once
D: NA
V: TRBV3-1/TRBV3-2
J: TRBJ1-5
DNA: TGTGCCAGCAGTCCGAATCCGGGTAATCAGCCCCAGCATTTT
CDR3: CASSPNPGNQPQHF

size: NA
D: NA
V: TRBV6-2/TRBV6-3
J: TRBJ1-4
DNA: TGTGCCAGCAGTTACCCGCGGGGTAATGAAAAACTGTTTTTT
CDR3: CASSYPRGNEKLFF

size: NA
D: TRBD1
V: TRBV19
J: TRBJ1-2
DNA: TGTGCCAGTAGTATGGGGACAGGGGCAGACTATGGCTACACCTTC
CDR3: CASSMGTGADYGYTF

size: NA
D: TRBD1
V: TRBV5-1
J: TRBJ2-2
DNA: TGCGCCAGCAGCTTAGGGGGCGGGAACACCGGGGAGCTGTTTTTT
CDR3: CASSLGGGNTGELFF

size: few
D: TRBD2
V: TRBV19
J: TRBJ2-3
DNA: TGTGCCAGTAGTACCGGGGAGGGCGGGGTGACAGATACGCAGTATTTT
CDR3: CASSTGEGGVTDTQYF

size: NA
D: NA
V: TRBV2
J: TRBJ1-5
DNA: TGTGCCAGCAGTCCAACTACAGCGGTAAATCAGCCCCAGCATTTT
CDR3: CASSPTTAVNQPQHF

size: NA
D: TRBD2
V: TRBV15
J: TRBJ2-3
DNA: TGTGCCACCAGCAGAGATCTACCACCCTATCGCGGGAGGGCCCGAGGGACAGATACGCAGTATTTT
CDR3: CATSRDLPPYRGRARGTDTQYF

size: NA
D: TRBD1
V: TRBV15
J: TRBJ2-7
DNA: TGTGCCACCAGCAGAGATACGGGCAGGGGGAACGAGCAGTACTTC
CDR3: CATSRDTGRGNEQYF

size: once
D: NA
V: TRBV19
J: TRBJ1-2
DNA: TGTGCCAGTACTATCGGAGCCGGACACCTCTATGGCTACACCTTC
CDR3: CASTIGAGHLYGYTF

size: NA
D: NA
V: TRBV12-3/TRBV12-4
J: TRBJ1-2
DNA: TGTGCCAGCAGTTCTCCTTATGAGGATGGCTACACCTTC
CDR3: CASSSPYEDGYTF

size: once
D: TRBD2
V: TRBV3-1/TRBV3-2
J: TRBJ2-2
DNA: TGTGCCAGCAGTTCCGGGGGGGGTCGGGAGCTGTTTTTT
CDR3: CASSSGGGRELFF

size: NA
D: NA
V: TRBV15
J: TRBJ1-1
DNA: TGTGCCACCAGGTGGGCAACGAACACTGAAGCTTTCTTT
CDR3: CATRWATNTEAFF

size: NA
D: NA
V: TRBV2
J: TRBJ1-2
DNA: TGTGCCAGCAGTGATCCGGACAGCTATGGCTACACCTTC
CDR3: CASSDPDSYGYTF

size: NA
D: TRBD2
V: TRBV19
J: TRBJ2-7
DNA: TGTGCCAGTAGTCCGGGACTAGCGGGGGCCTACGAGCAGTACTTC
CDR3: CASSPGLAGAYEQYF

size: few
D: NA
V: TRBV10-3
J: TRBJ1-6
DNA: TGTGCCATCAGAGGCGGACAGAATAATTCACCCCTCCACTTT
CDR3: CAIRGGQNNSPLHF

size: NA
D: NA
V: TRBV5-4
J: TRBJ1-3
DNA: TGTGCCAGCAGCTTGGACGGGGCTGGAAACACCATATATTTT
CDR3: CASSLDGAGNTIYF

size: NA
D: NA
V: TRBV24-1
J: TRBJ1-5
DNA: TGTGCCACCAGTGCGGGAAGCAATCAGCCCCAGCATTTT
CDR3: CATSAGSNQPQHF

size: NA
D: NA
V: TRBV30
J: TRBJ1-2
DNA: TGTGCCTGCTTTAGGGGGGGCTACACCTTC
CDR3: CACFRGGYTF

size: few
D: TRBD1
V: TRBV19
J: TRBJ2-7
DNA: TGTGCCAGTAGTACTTACAGGGGCTCCTACGAGCAGTACTTC
CDR3: CASSTYRGSYEQYF

size: NA
D: NA
V: TRBV18
J: TRBJ2-7
DNA: TGTGCCAGCTCACCAACCGCGGGATCCTACGAGCAGTACTTC
CDR3: CASSPTAGSYEQYF

size: NA
D: TRBD2
V: TRBV29-1
J: TRBJ2-2
DNA: TGCAGCGTTGGGACTAGCGGAGTGGCGCTGTTTTTT
CDR3: CSVGTSGVALFF

size: NA
D: NA
V: TRBV11-2
J: TRBJ1-3
DNA: TGTGCCAGCAGCCCTAAAAAATCGGCGGGAGACACCATATATTTT
CDR3: CASSPKKSAGDTIYF

size: NA
D: NA
V: TRBV6-5
J: TRBJ1-1
DNA: TGTGCCAGCAGTTTAAATGGCGGTGAAGCTTTCTTT
CDR3: CASSLNGGEAFF

size: NA
D: TRBD1
V: TRBV6-5
J: TRBJ1-6
DNA: TGTGCCAGCAGTACAGGACAGGACTATAATTCACCCCTCCACTTT
CDR3: CASSTGQDYNSPLHF

size: few
D: TRBD1
V: TRBV24-1
J: TRBJ1-2
DNA: TGTGCCACCAGTGGTCGGGACAGGGTAGATGGCTACACCTTC
CDR3: CATSGRDRVDGYTF

size: NA
D: TRBD1
V: TRBV27
J: TRBJ2-2
DNA: TGTGCCAGCAGCTGGACAGGGCGGACCGGGGAGCTGTTTTTT
CDR3: CASSWTGRTGELFF

size: NA
D: NA
V: TRBV2
J: TRBJ2-7
DNA: TGTGCCAGCAGGCAGGGAATTCACGAGCAGTACTTC
CDR3: CASRQGIHEQYF

size: NA
D: TRBD1
V: TRBV7-2
J: TRBJ1-1
DNA: TGTGCCAGCAGCTTCAACCCGGGACAGAGCACTGAAGCTTTCTTT
CDR3: CASSFNPGQSTEAFF

size: NA
D: NA
V: TRBV5-1
J: TRBJ2-7
DNA: TGCGCCAGCAGCTTGGAAGGCGGGGTGAGCTCCTACGAGCAGTACTTC
CDR3: CASSLEGGVSSYEQYF

size: once
D: NA
V: TRBV19
J: TRBJ1-1
DNA: TGTGCCAGTAGTCCCCTCTCAGACACTGAAGCTTTCTTT
CDR3: CASSPLSDTEAFF

size: NA
D: TRBD1
V: TRBV2
J: TRBJ1-4
DNA: TGTGCCAGCTGGGACAGGACTGAAAAACTGTTTTTT
CDR3: CASWDRTEKLFF

size: NA
D: TRBD2
V: TRBV15
J: TRBJ2-1
DNA: TGTGCCACCAGCAGGGTTACCGGGACTAGCGGTCAGCAGTTCTTC
CDR3: CATSRVTGTSGQQFF

size: NA
D: TRBD2
V: TRBV7-2
J: TRBJ2-7
DNA: TGTGCCAGCAGCTTTGGAGCGGGGGGCGGTCTAACCGAGCAGTACTTC
CDR3: CASSFGAGGGLTEQYF

size: NA
D: NA
V: TRBV19
J: TRBJ2-2
DNA: TGTGCCAGTAGTATTGGGCGGGGCCCTAACACCGGGGAGCTGTTTTTT
CDR3: CASSIGRGPNTGELFF

size: NA
D: TRBD2
V: TRBV11-2
J: TRBJ2-1
DNA: TGTGCCAGCGGCCTAGCGGGAGGCCTCAATGAGCAGTTCTTC
CDR3: CASGLAGGLNEQFF

size: NA
D: NA
V: TRBV5-4
J: TRBJ2-1
DNA: TGTGCCAGCAGCAGTGGGGGGAGGAGGGACCTCGATGAGCAGTTCTTC
CDR3: CASSSGGRRDLDEQFF

size: NA
D: NA
V: TRBV5-1
J: TRBJ2-5
DNA: TGCGCCAGCACCCCCGGGGGGCCCGGGGAGACCCAGTACTTC
CDR3: CASTPGGPGETQYF

size: NA
D: NA
V: TRBV3-1/TRBV3-2
J: TRBJ1-2
DNA: TGTGCCAGCAGCCAACCAGGGCCCTCACTTTATGGCTACACCTTC
CDR3: CASSQPGPSLYGYTF

size: NA
D: NA
V: TRBV6-6
J: TRBJ1-1
DNA: TGTGCCAGCAGTTACCGCTCGGACACTGAAGCTTTCTTT
CDR3: CASSYRSDTEAFF

size: few
D: TRBD2
V: TRBV7-2
J: TRBJ2-5
DNA: TGTGCCAGCTGCCTAACTAGCGGAGCCCAAGAGACCCAGTACTTC
CDR3: CASCLTSGAQETQYF

size: few
D: TRBD1
V: TRBV12-5
J: TRBJ1-1
DNA: TGTGCTAGTGGCCGTCCCGGGACAGGGAAAGGAGCTTTCTTT
CDR3: CASGRPGTGKGAFF

size: NA
D: TRBD2
V: TRBV12-5
J: TRBJ2-7
DNA: TGTGCTAGTTGTTCCGGCGCGGGAGTAAGCTACGAGCAGTACTTC
CDR3: CASCSGAGVSYEQYF

size: NA
D: TRBD1
V: TRBV7-3
J: TRBJ2-3
DNA: TGTGCCAGCAGCTCCAGGACAGGGGGCGGCACAGATACGCAGTATTTT
CDR3: CASSSRTGGGTDTQYF

size: once
D: NA
V: TRBV4-1
J: TRBJ1-2
DNA: TGCGCCAGCAGAGGTACAGGGATGTATGGTGGCTACACCTTC
CDR3: CASRGTGMYGGYTF

size: few
D: NA
V: TRBV7-8
J: TRBJ1-6
DNA: TGTGCCAGCAGCGCTATACAGGGAAAATCACCCCTCCACTTT
CDR3: CASSAIQGKSPLHF

size: NA
D: NA
V: TRBV18
J: TRBJ2-2
DNA: TGTGCCAGCTCACCACTAGTGAGGGCCGGGGAGCTGTTTTTT
CDR3: CASSPLVRAGELFF

size: NA
D: NA
V: TRBV27
J: TRBJ2-7
DNA: TGTGCCAGCAGTTTATCGGTGGCAGGGGTCTACGAGCAGTACTTC
CDR3: CASSLSVAGVYEQYF

size: NA
D: NA
V: TRBV19
J: TRBJ1-2
DNA: TGTGCCAGTAGCTCGACAGGAGTCTATGGCTACACCTTC
CDR3: CASSSTGVYGYTF

size: NA
D: NA
V: TRBV6-5
J: TRBJ2-3
DNA: TGTGCCAGCAGTTCGGACAGACTCACAGATACGCAGTATTTT
CDR3: CASSSDRLTDTQYF

size: few
D: TRBD1
V: TRBV30
J: TRBJ1-5
DNA: TGTGCCTGGGGAACAGGGGGCCAAAATCAGCCCCAGCATTTT
CDR3: CAWGTGGQNQPQHF

size: once
D: NA
V: TRBV24-1
J: TRBJ2-7
DNA: TGTGCCACCAGTGATCCCGGCACTAATCCTTCGCCCTACGAGCAGTACTTC
CDR3: CATSDPGTNPSPYEQYF

size: once
D: NA
V: TRBV5-1
J: TRBJ1-1
DNA: TGCGCCAGCAGCTCTTTCACGGTGAACACTGAAGCTTTCTTT
CDR3: CASSSFTVNTEAFF

size: once
D: TRBD2
V: TRBV10-1
J: TRBJ2-3
DNA: TGCGCCAGCGCGGAAGGAGCGGGGGGGCCATCGGGAACAGATACGCAGTATTTT
CDR3: CASAEGAGGPSGTDTQYF

size: NA
D: NA
V: TRBV7-9
J: TRBJ1-2
DNA: TGTGCCAGCAGCTTAGCCTTTGACAGATATGGCTACACCTTC
CDR3: CASSLAFDRYGYTF

size: NA
D: TRBD1
V: TRBV19
J: TRBJ1-4
DNA: TGTGCCAGTAGTGCACAGGGGGAAAAACTGTTTTTT
CDR3: CASSAQGEKLFF

size: NA
D: NA
V: TRBV7-3
J: TRBJ2-1
DNA: TGTGCCAGCAGCCCTAATGTGGGGAGCTCCTACAATGAGCAGTTCTTC
CDR3: CASSPNVGSSYNEQFF

size: NA
D: NA
V: TRBV5-1
J: TRBJ2-5
DNA: TGCGCCAGCAGCTTTAGTCAAGAGACCCAGTACTTC
CDR3: CASSFSQETQYF

size: once
D: TRBD2
V: TRBV27
J: TRBJ2-7
DNA: TGTGCCAGCAGTCCCCTACTCCGCGATACTAGCGGGGGGACCTACGAGCAGTACTTC
CDR3: CASSPLLRDTSGGTYEQYF